This TCR beta chain was retrieved from a study of cytomegalovirus exposure and HLA in healthy donors. CDR1 and CDR2 from the germline V gene are SGHKS and YYEKEE (reference sequence). V was clipped by 4 bases and J by 11 bases, with 16 bases between them. The CDR3 contains 13 residues. Study-level results: A prior analysis recorded that most TCR beta V segments were productive about 90% or about 30% of the time.

Comments on this clone: Antigen specificity is unknown.

The PCR ran on 60 Vbeta and 13 Jbeta primers. Measured with immunoSEQ multiplex PCR; TCRdb has only the in-frame clones, and not every one. The sample has about 190,000 clones; around three quarters are singletons. Sequenced input: PBMCs. This chain joins TRBV5-5 and TRBJ1-5; D possibly corresponds to TRBD1 (6 bases). This TCR was sampled from a woman aged 18-29 years in good health and CMV-seronegative. The CDR3, as DNA: TGTGCCAGCAGCCCAGATGGGGGGGCAGCCCAGCATTTT. Its translation: CASSPDGGAAQHF.